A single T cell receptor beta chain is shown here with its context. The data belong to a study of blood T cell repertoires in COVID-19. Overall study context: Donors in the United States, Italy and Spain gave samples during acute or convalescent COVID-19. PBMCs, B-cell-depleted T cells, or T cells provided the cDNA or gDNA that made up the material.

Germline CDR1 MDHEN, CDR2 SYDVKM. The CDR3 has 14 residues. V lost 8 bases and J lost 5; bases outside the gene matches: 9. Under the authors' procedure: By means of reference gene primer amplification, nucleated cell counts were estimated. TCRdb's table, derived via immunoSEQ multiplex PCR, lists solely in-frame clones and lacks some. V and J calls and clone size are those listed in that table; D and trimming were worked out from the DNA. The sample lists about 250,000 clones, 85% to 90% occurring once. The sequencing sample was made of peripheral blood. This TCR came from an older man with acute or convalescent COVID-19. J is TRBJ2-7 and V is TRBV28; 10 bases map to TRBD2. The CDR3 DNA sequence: TGTGCCAGCCGTAATAGCGGGAGGCTCCACGAGCAGTACTTC. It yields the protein CASRNSGRLHEQYF.